This T cell receptor (beta chain) was recorded in a study of blood T cell repertoires in COVID-19. Study overall: The United States, Italy and Spain provided the acute and convalescent COVID-19 samples.

Generated by immunoSEQ multiplex PCR, the TCRdb table keeps only in-frame clones and is missing some. Of about 280,000 clones listed, around 84% are singletons. Categorization into cohorts depended on clinical history that participants reported. The CDR3 extends over 13 amino acids. Germline values: CDR1 SGHNT, CDR2 YYREEE (reference sequence). Trimming took 3 bases from V and 5 from J, leaving 11 bases between them. This clone was seen more than once but under ten times. Sequenced: PBMCs or T cells enriched from blood (not recorded which). This rearrangement joins TRBV5-4 to TRBJ1-1; D is unclear. This TCR came from a woman aged 50 to 65 who had recovered from COVID-19. CDR3 bases: TGTGCCAGCAGCTCATCACGAGGGACTGAAGCTTTCTTT. Translating it yields CASSSSRGTEAFF.